This T cell receptor beta chain is from a study of OX40 agonist ivuxolimab in advanced cancers. As for the study in general: Enrolled patients in dose escalation had cancers that were hepatocellular carcinoma, melanoma, renal cell or head and neck cancer. Anti-PD-1, anti-PD-L1 or anti-CTLA-4 therapy given earlier was allowed, and roughly 40% had some. Overall study findings and caveats: At 0.1 to 3.0 mg/kg, clonal expansion of CD4+ and CD8+ blood T cells had occurred by week 6.

Trimming cost V 1 base and J 8 bases, with 11 bases left between them. This CDR3 spans 13 amino acids. Per germline, CDR1 MNHEY and CDR2 SMNVEV (reference sequence). This table comes from immunoSEQ multiplex PCR, and its TCRdb copy is limited to in-frame clones, with some not included. The sample includes tens of thousands of clones, more than 70% of them seen just once. A word on this clone: No antigen is known for it.

The chain has TRBV27 and TRBJ1-1; D ambiguous. The specimen was CD4+ or CD8+ T cells sorted from blood, collected in a trial of the OX40 agonist ivuxolimab. This receptor was taken from an adult with an advanced solid tumor such as melanoma, head and neck, liver or kidney cancer. CDR3 protein: CASSLLGSQEAFF. The CDR3 nucleotides are TGTGCCAGCAGTTTATTGGGGTCGCAGGAAGCTTTCTTT.